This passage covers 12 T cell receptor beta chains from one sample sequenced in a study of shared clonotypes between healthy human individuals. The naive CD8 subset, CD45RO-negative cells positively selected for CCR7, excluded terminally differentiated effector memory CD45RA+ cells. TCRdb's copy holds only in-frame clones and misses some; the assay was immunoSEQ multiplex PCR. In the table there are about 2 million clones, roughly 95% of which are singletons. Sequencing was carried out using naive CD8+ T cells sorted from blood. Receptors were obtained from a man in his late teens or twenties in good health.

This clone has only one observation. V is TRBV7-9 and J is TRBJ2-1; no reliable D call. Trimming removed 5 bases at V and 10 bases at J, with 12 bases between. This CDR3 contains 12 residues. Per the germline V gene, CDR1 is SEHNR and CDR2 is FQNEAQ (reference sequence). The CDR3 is CASSHPGREQFF. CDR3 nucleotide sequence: TGTGCCAGCAGCCACCCCGGCAGGGAGCAGTTCTTC.

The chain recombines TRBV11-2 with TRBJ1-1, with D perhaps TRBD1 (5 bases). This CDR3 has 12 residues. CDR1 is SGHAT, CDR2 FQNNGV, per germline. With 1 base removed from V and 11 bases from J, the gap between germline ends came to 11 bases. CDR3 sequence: CASSLGAGDAFF. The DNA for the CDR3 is TGTGCCAGCAGCTTAGGTGCGGGGGATGCTTTCTTT.

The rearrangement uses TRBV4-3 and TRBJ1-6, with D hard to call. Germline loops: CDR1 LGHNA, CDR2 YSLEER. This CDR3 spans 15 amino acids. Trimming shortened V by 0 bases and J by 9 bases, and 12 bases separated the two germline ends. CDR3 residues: CASSQDTGSGSPLHF. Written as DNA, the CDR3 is TGCGCCAGCAGCCAAGATACCGGGAGTGGTTCACCCCTCCACTTT.

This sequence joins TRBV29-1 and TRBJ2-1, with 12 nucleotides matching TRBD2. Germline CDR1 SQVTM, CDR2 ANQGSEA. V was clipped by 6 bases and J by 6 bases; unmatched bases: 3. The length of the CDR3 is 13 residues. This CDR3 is CSVTSGRRNEQFF. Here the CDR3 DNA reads TGCAGCGTCACTAGCGGGAGGCGCAATGAGCAGTTCTTC.

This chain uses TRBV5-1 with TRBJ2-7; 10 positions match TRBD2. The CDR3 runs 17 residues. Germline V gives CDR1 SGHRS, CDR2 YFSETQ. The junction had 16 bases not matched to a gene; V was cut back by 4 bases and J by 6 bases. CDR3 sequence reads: CASSVSSGSPKESEQYF. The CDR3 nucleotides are TGCGCCAGCAGCGTGTCTAGCGGGAGTCCCAAGGAGAGCGAGCAGTACTTC.

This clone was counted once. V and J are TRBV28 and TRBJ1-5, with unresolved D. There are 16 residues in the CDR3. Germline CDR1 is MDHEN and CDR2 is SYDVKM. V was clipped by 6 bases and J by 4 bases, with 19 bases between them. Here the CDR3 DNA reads TGTGCCAGCAGCCGTGAGGCCCCGGCATGGAATCAGCCCCAGCATTTT. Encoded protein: CASSREAPAWNQPQHF.

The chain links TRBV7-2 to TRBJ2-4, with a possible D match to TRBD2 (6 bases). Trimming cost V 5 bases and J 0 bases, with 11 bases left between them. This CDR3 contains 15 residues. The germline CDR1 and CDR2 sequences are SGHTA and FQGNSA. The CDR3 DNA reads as TGTGCCAGCAGCCCTGGGACTTTAGCCAAAAACATTCAGTACTTC. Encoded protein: CASSPGTLAKNIQYF.

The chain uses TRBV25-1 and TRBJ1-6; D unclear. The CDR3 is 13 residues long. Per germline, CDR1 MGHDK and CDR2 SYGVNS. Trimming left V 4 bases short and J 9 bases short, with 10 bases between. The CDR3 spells CASSGLGSSPLHF. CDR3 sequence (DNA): TGTGCCAGCAGTGGGCTTGGGAGTTCACCCCTCCACTTT. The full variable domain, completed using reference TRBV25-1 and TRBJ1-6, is EADIYQTPRYLVIGTGKKITLECSQTMGHDKMYWYQQDPGMELHLIHYSYGVNSTEKGDLSSESTVSRIRTEHFPLTLESARPSHTSQYLCASSGLGSSPLHFGNGTRLTVT.

The CDR3 sequence is CASSYGERTGELFF. The CDR3 bases are TGTGCCAGCAGTTACGGGGAGAGAACCGGGGAGCTGTTTTTT. This chain uses TRBV6-5 with TRBJ2-2, with D perhaps TRBD2 (5 bases). Trimming took off 2 bases at V and 5 bases at J, with 9 bases between the two ends. CDR1 MNHEY and CDR2 SVGAGI come from the germline V gene. The CDR3 spans 14 residues.

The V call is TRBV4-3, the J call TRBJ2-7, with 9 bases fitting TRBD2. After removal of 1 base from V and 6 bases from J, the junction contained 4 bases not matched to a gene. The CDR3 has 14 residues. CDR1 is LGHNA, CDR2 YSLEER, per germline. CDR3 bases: TGCGCCAGCAGCCAAGTCGGCGGGGGGGCCGAGCAGTACTTC. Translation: CASSQVGGGAEQYF.

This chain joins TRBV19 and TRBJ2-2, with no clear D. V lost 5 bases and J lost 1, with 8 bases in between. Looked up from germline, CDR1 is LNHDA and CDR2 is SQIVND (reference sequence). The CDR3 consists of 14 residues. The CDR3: CASSDWVNTGELFF. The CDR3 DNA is TGTGCCAGTAGTGACTGGGTGAACACCGGGGAGCTGTTTTTT.

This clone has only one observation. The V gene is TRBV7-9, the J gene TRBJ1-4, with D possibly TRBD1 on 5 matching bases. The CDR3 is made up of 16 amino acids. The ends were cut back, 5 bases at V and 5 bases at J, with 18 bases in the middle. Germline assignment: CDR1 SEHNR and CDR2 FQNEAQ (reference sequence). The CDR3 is CASSPFTGTENEKLFF. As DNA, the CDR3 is TGTGCCAGCAGCCCCTTTACCGGGACGGAGAATGAAAAACTGTTTTTT.